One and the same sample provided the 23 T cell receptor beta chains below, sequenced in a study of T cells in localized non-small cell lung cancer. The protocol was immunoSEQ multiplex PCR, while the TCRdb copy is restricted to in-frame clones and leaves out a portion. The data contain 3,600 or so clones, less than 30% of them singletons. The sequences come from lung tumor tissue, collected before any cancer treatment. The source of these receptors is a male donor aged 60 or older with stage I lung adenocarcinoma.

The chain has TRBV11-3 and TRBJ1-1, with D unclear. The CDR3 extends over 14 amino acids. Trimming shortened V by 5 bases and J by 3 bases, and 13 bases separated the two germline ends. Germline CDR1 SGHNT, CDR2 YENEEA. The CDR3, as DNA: TGTGCCAGCAGCCGATTACAAGGGTACACTGAAGCTTTCTTT. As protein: CASSRLQGYTEAFF.

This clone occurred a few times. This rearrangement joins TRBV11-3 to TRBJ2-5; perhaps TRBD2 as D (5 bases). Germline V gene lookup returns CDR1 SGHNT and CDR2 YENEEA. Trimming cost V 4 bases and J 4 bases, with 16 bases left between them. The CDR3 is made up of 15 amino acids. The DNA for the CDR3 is TGTGCCAGCAGCTACGGCTGGGTAGAGGGAGAGACCCAGTACTTC. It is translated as CASSYGWVEGETQYF.

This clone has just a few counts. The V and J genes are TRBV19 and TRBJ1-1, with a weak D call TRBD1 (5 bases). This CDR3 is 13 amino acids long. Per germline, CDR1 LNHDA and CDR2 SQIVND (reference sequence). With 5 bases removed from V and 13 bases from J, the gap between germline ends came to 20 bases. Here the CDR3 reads CASSPMSGGNGFF. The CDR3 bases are TGTGCCAGTAGTCCGATGTCGGGGGGAAATGGTTTCTTT.

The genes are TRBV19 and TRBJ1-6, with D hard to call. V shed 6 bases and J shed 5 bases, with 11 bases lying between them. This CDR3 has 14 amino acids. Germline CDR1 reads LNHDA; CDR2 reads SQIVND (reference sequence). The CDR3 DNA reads TGTGCCAGTAGATCGACGGCCGATAATTCACCCCTCCACTTT. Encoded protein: CASRSTADNSPLHF.

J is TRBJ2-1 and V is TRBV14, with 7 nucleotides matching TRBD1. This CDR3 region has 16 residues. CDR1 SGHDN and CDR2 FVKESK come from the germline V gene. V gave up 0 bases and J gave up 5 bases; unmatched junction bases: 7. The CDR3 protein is CASSQDPGQGDNEQFF. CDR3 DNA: TGTGCCAGCAGCCAAGATCCGGGGCAGGGGGACAATGAGCAGTTCTTC.

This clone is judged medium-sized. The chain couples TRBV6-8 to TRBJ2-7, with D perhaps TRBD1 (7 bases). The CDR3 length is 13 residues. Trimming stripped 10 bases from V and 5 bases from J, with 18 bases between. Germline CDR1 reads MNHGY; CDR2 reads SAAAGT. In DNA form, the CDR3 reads TGTGCCATGGGGGCAGGGGGGTGGAACGAGCAGTACTTC. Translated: CAMGAGGWNEQYF.

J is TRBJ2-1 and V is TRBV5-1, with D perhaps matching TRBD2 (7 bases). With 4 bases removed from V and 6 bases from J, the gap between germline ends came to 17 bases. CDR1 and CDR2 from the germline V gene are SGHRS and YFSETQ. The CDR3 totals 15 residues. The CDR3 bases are TGCGCCAGCAGCCCCCAGGGGACTAACGGCAATGAGCAGTTCTTC. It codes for CASSPQGTNGNEQFF.

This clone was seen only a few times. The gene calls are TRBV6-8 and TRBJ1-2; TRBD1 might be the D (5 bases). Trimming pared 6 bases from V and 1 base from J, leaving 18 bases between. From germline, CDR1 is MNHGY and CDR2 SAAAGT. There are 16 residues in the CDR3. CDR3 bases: TGTGCCAGCAGGCCGGAGGGGCTGAGTGGTAACTATGGCTACACCTTC. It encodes CASRPEGLSGNYGYTF.

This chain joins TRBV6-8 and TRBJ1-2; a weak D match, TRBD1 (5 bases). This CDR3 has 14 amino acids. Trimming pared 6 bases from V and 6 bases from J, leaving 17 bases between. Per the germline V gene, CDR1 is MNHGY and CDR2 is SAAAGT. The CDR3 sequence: CASRPSGGIHGYTF. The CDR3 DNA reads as TGTGCCAGCAGGCCATCGGGGGGTATACATGGCTACACCTTC.

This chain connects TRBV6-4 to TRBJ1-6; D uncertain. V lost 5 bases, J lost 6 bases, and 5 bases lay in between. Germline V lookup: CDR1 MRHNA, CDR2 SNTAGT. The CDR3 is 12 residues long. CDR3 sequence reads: CASSNLNSPLHF. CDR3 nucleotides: TGTGCCAGCAGTAATCTTAATTCACCCCTCCACTTT.

CDR3 amino acids: CASGLTGVGSPLHF. CDR3 nucleotides: TGTGCTAGTGGTTTGACAGGGGTCGGTTCACCCCTCCACTTT. The rearrangement links TRBV12-5 to TRBJ1-6, with TRBD1 matching over 7 bases. The germline V gene encodes CDR1 LGHNT and CDR2 FRNRAP. Trimming cost V 2 bases and J 9 bases; bases outside gene matches: 4. CDR3 size: 14 residues.

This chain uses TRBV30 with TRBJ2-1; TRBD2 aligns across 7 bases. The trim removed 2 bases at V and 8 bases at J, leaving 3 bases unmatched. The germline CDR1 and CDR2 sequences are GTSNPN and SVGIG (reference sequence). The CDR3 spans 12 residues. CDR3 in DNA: TGTGCCTGGAGTATGGGGAGGGATGAGCAGTTCTTC. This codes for CAWSMGRDEQFF.

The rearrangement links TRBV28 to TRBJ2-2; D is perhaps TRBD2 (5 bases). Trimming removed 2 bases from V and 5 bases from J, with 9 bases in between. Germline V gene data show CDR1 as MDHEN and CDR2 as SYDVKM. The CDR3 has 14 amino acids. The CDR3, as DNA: TGTGCCAGCAGTTTAGGTCAGCGGACCGGGGAGCTGTTTTTT. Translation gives CASSLGQRTGELFF.

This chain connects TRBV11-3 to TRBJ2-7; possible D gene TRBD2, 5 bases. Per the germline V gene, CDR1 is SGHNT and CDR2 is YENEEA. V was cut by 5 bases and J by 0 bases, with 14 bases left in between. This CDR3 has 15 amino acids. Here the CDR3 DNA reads TGTGCCAGCAGCGGAGGACCTAGCAGCTCCTACGAGCAGTACGTC. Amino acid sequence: CASSGGPSSSYEQYV.

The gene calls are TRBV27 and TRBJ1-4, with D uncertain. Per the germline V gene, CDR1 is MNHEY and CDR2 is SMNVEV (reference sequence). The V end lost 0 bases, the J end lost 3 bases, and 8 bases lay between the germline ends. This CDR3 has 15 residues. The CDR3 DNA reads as TGTGCCAGCAGTTTATCGGGAGGCCCTAATGAAAAACTGTTTTTT. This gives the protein CASSLSGGPNEKLFF.

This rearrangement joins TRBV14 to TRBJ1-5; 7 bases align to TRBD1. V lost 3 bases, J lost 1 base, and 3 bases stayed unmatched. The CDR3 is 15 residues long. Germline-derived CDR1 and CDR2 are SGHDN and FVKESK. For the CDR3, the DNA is TGTGCCAGCAGCCATGAGGGGGCCAGCAATCAGCCCCAGCATTTT. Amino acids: CASSHEGASNQPQHF.

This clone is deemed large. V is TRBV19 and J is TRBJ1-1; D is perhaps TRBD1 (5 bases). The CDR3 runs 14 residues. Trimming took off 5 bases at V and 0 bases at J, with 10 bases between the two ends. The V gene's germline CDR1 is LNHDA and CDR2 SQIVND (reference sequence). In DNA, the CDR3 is TGTGCCAGTAGTTGGAGGGGATTGAACACTGAAGCTTTCTTT. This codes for CASSWRGLNTEAFF.

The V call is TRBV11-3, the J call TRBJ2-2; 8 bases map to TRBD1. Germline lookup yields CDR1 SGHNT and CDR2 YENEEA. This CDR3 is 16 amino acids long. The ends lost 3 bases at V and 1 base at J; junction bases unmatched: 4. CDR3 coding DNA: TGTGCCAGCAGCTTGACAGGGGCGATGAACACCGGGGAGCTGTTTTTT. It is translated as CASSLTGAMNTGELFF.

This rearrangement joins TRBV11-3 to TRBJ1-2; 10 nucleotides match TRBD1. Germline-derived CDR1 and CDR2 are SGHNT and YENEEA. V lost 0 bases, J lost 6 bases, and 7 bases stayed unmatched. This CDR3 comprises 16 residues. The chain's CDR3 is CASSLDYFGQGDGYTF. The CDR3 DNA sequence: TGTGCCAGCAGCTTAGATTACTTCGGACAGGGGGATGGCTACACCTTC.

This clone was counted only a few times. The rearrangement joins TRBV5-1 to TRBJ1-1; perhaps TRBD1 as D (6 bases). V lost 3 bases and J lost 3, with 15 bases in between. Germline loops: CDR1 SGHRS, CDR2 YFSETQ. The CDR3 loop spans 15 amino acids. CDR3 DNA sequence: TGCGCCAGCAGCTATAACAGGGTTGCAGACACTGAAGCTTTCTTT. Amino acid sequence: CASSYNRVADTEAFF. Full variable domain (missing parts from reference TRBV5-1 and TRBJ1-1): KAGVTQTPRYLIKTRGQQVTLSCSPISGHRSVSWYQQTPGQGLQFLFEYFSETQRNKGNFPGRFSGRQFSNSRSEMNVSTLELGDSALYLCASSYNRVADTEAFFGQGTRLTVV.

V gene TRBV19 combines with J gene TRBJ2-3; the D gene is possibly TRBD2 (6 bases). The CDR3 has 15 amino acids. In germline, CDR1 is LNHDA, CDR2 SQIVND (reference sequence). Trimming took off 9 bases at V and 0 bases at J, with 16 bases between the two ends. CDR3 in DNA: TGTGCCAGCGACTCCAAGGGGAGGAGCACAGATACGCAGTATTTT. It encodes CASDSKGRSTDTQYF.

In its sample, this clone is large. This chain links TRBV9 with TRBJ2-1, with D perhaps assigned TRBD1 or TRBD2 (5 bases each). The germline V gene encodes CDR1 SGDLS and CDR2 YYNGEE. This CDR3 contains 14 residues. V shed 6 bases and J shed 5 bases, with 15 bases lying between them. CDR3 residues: CASTLRGPNNEQFF. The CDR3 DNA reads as TGTGCCAGCACCCTTCGGGGCCCTAACAATGAGCAGTTCTTC.

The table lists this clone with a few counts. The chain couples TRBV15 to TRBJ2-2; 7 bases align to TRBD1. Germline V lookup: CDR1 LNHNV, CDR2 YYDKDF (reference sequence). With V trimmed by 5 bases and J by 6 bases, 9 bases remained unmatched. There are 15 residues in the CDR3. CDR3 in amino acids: CATSPGQISPGELFF. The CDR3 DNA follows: TGTGCCACCAGCCCGGGACAGATATCACCCGGGGAGCTGTTTTTT. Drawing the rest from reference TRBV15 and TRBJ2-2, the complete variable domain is DAMVIQNPRYQVTQFGKPVTLSCSQTLNHNVMYWYQQKSSQAPKLLFHYYDKDFNNEADTPDNFQSRRPNTSFCFLDIRSPGLGDTAMYLCATSPGQISPGELFFGEGSRLTVL.